The rows below give T cell receptor beta chains drawn from one sample of a study of spatial heterogeneity in lung cancer. TCRdb called the 5' RACE reads again in MiXCR, with one record for every CDR3 protein. The data contain 45,000 or so distinct CDR3 sequences, 7.5% to 9% of them singletons. The source was PBMCs, collected at surgery. Receptors originate from a female donor with early-stage non-small cell lung cancer. Both conserved end residues are part of each CDR3. Fields, in order: clone size, D gene, V gene, J gene, CDR3 DNA, CDR3 protein. The D gene is left open where the match is weak. Size is stated for part of the rows, as once, few or many counts, or as a class when the clone is expanded.

>few|TRBD1|TRBV7-3|TRBJ1-5
TGTGCCAGCAGCTTAGATTCGGGGCAGGGGGTTTATCAGCCCCAGCATTTT
CASSLDSGQGVYQPQHF
>many|NA|TRBV14|TRBJ1-2
TGTGCCAGCAGCCCCGGACTTAATTTCTATGGCTACACCTTC
CASSPGLNFYGYTF
>NA|NA|TRBV11-2|TRBJ2-7
TGTGCCAGCAGCTTCGGCTTAAGGGGGGGGCAGGTGTCCTACGAGCAGTACTTC
CASSFGLRGGQVSYEQYF
>NA|NA|TRBV1|TRBJ2-6
TGCACCAGCAGCCACCCGGGACTAGCGGTCTCTGGGGCCAACGTCCTGACTTTC
CTSSHPGLAVSGANVLTF
>NA|NA|TRBV7-2|TRBJ1-1
TGTGCCAGCAGCTTAGTCTGGCAGAACACTGAAGCTTTCTTT
CASSLVWQNTEAFF
>NA|NA|TRBV11-1|TRBJ2-3
TGTGCCAGCAGCCCAGACCCCACAGATACGCAGTATTTT
CASSPDPTDTQYF
>NA|NA|TRBV2|TRBJ1-1
TGTGCCAGCAGTGATAGGAGACTGAACACTGAAGCTTTCTTT
CASSDRRLNTEAFF
>NA|NA|TRBV5-1|TRBJ2-3
TGCGCCAGCAGCTTGGAGGACCCTGTTTGGGATACGCAGTATTTT
CASSLEDPVWDTQYF
>few|NA|TRBV5-5|TRBJ1-1
TGTGCCAGCAGCCCCGGGGGGGTACGAACTGAAGCTTTCTTT
CASSPGGVRTEAFF
>many|TRBD1|TRBV28|TRBJ1-2
TGTGCCAGCAGTTTAGGTGACCGGGACAGGAAGTTCTACACCTTC
CASSLGDRDRKFYTF
>few|NA|TRBV6-5|TRBJ2-5
TGTGCCAGCAGTTCTGACAGGCCGGAGGCCCAGTACTTC
CASSSDRPEAQYF
>few|TRBD2|TRBV6-1|TRBJ2-3
TGTGCCAGCAGTGAGGCGGGGGGGCCAAAAGATACGCAGTATTTT
CASSEAGGPKDTQYF
>many|NA|TRBV20-1|TRBJ1-1
TGCAGTGCTAATCGTAGACAGCCGAACACTGAAGCTTTCTTT
CSANRRQPNTEAFF
>once|NA|TRBV12-3/TRBV12-4|TRBJ2-3
TGTGCCAGCAGTTCACTGCGGGGATACACAGATACGCAGTATTTT
CASSSLRGYTDTQYF
>medium-sized|NA|TRBV4-2|TRBJ2-4
TGTGCCAGCAGCCATATGGAGGCCAAAAACATTCAGTACTTC
CASSHMEAKNIQYF
>many|NA|TRBV6-6|TRBJ1-2
TGTGCCAGCAGTTACGAGTCCGCCCCCCTTCGGGGCTACACCTTC
CASSYESAPLRGYTF
>many|NA|TRBV2|TRBJ2-3
TGTGCCAGCAGTGATTGGGATAGCACAGATACGCAGTATTTT
CASSDWDSTDTQYF
>NA|NA|TRBV12-3/TRBV12-4|TRBJ1-4
TGTGCCAGCAGTTTAGACAAAGGGATGGAGGGGCTTGGGAAACTGTTTTTT
CASSLDKGMEGLGKLFF
>many|NA|TRBV21-1|TRBJ2-3
TGTGCCAGCAGCTTACCGGGACTAGCGGGGCCCTTAAGAGACCCAGATACGCAGTATTTT
CASSLPGLAGPLRDPDTQYF
>few|TRBD1|TRBV28|TRBJ1-6
TGTGCCAGCACTCGGTGGATTGGACAGGGCCCAGATTCACCCCTCCACTTT
CASTRWIGQGPDSPLHF
>few|TRBD2|TRBV30|TRBJ2-3
TGTGCCTGGAGTGTACTGGGAGCGGGGAGCACAGATACGCAGTATTTT
CAWSVLGAGSTDTQYF
>many|TRBD1|TRBV6-6|TRBJ1-6
TGTGCCAGCAGTTACGGGACAGGGTTTACTTCACCCCTCCACTTT
CASSYGTGFTSPLHF
>many|NA|TRBV5-1|TRBJ2-4
TGCGCCAGCAGCTTGACTCTAGCCAAAAACATTCAGTACTTC
CASSLTLAKNIQYF
>NA|TRBD1|TRBV19|TRBJ2-2
TGTGCCAGTAGTCACGACAGGGTGACCGGGGAGCTGTTTTTT
CASSHDRVTGELFF